This T cell receptor (beta chain) stems from a study of neurological immune-mediated disorders (dated by TCRdb to about 2019). The study in broad terms: The study compared peripheral blood TCR-beta repertoires of HTLV-I-associated myelopathy (HAM/TSP) patients, multiple sclerosis patients and healthy controls using UMI-based sequencing. The cohort included 68 subjects: roughly 14 with HAM/TSP, some 34 with multiple sclerosis, and approximately 20 healthy controls. Longitudinal samples, technical triplicates and paired sorted CD4+ and CD8+ T-cell subsets, alongside PBMC samples, were included among the approximately 99 TCR-beta libraries.

CDR3 length: 16 amino acids, cysteine to phenylalanine. The CDR3 DNA has 48 bases and is translated from base 1. Germline trimming: 4 bases from V, 3 bases from J; junction bases outside gene matches: 8. CDR1 is given as SGDLS and CDR2 as YYNGEE, both from the germline V gene. cDNA was synthesized by template-switch 5'RACE using a primer with a 10-nucleotide random unique molecular identifier that tagged each TCR transcript. Over 170 million TCR-beta sequences, covering 15-18 subjects, were produced in each sequencing run. Total RNA was extracted with the RNeasy kit. The KAPA Real-time Library Amplification kit was used to amplify TCR-beta VDJ regions with primers targeting the TCR constant region and the 5'RACE anchor. Sample indexes and Illumina adaptors were added in a first PCR, after which library yield was increased in a second PCR. After purification with Ampure beads, the TCR product of roughly 650 bp was size-selected on a 2% E-gel SizeSelection system. Before pooling, library quality was checked on a Bioanalyzer, concentration was measured with Qubit, and libraries were quantified with the Kapa Library Quantification kit. Libraries were sequenced paired-end 2 x 150 bp on an Illumina HiSeq 2500. To increase sequence diversity, roughly 24-32% phiX was spiked into each library pool. On the study's bioinformatics: The quality-filtered reads were processed with the UMI-based MiGEC pipeline, whose error correction step removed more than 85% of the raw TCR sequences. VDJ genes were aligned to IMGT germline references, and each clonotype was defined by a unique CDR3 amino acid sequence together with V-J genes. Clonal expansion, Shannon diversity and CDR3 relatedness (CalcPairwiseDistances, ClusterSamples) were evaluated with VDJtools, and phylogenetic trees were built with CLCbio workbench. A clone was classed as expanded if it had 8 or more unique UMIs, a cutoff based on coefficient-of-variation modelling across technical triplicates. The public reads were run again by TCRdb, first through fastp at Q25 and then through MiXCR, and only productive beta chains were kept. Each entry is one CDR3 protein sequence, shown with its most common DNA and genes. These V and J calls derive from TCRdb rather than the authors' analysis. Within this sample are 65,000 to 90,000 distinct CDR3 sequences, with under 13% of them counted one time only. Roughly 1.8% of the sample lies in the top ten.

This clonotype was observed many times. Its antigen has not been determined. No clone much larger than this one lies a single base away; base qualities are absent. Points the paper makes about the study in general: Expanded clones from different subjects shared no identical CDR3 amino acid sequences, which suggests that TCR-beta repertoires were private in all groups. TCR clonal expansion was greatest in HAM/TSP patients and smallest in MS patients, who ranked below even healthy controls.

The healthy controls were volunteers from blood banks in Maryland, USA. For the unsorted PBMC libraries, 2 million PBMCs were stored in RNAlater at -80 degrees C until RNA extraction and were used to generate the libraries. Peripheral blood was subjected to Ficoll-Hypaque density gradient centrifugation to isolate PBMCs, which were then cryopreserved in liquid nitrogen. The TCR originated in a man aged 35-49 years in good health. The sample taken for sequencing was PBMCs. The rearrangement combines TRBV9 with TRBJ2-3; 10 central nucleotides agree with TRBD1. The CDR3 region: CASSFGRGQGTDTQYF. In nucleotides, the sequence is TGTGCCAGCAGCTTCGGTAGGGGACAGGGGACAGATACGCAGTATTTT.